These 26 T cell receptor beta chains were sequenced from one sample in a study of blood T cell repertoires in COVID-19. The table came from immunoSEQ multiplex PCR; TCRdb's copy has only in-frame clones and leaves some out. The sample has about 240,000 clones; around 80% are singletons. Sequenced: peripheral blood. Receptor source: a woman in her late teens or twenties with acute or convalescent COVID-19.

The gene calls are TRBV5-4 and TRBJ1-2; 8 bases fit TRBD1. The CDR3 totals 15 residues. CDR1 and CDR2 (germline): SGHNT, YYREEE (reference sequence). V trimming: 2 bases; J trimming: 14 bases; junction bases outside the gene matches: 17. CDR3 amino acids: CASSLRSGTGVPWTF. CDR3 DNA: TGTGCCAGCAGCTTACGATCCGGGACAGGAGTCCCTTGGACCTTC.

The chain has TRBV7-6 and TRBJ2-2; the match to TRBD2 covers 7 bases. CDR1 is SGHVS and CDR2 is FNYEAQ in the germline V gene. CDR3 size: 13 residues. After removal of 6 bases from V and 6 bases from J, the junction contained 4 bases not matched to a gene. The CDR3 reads CASSREVPGELFF. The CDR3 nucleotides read TGTGCCAGCAGTCGGGAGGTTCCCGGGGAGCTGTTTTTT.

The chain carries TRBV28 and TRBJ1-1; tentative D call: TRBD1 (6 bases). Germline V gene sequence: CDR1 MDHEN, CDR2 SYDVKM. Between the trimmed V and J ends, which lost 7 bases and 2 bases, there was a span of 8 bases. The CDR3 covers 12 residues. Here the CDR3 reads CASIQGNTEAFF. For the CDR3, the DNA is TGTGCCAGCATACAGGGAAACACTGAAGCTTTCTTT.

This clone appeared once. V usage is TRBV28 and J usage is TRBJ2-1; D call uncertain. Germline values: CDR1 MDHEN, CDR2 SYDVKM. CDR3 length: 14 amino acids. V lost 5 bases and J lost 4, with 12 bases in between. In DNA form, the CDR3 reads TGTGCCAGCAGTCCTCAGGTGGGTTACAATGAGCAGTTCTTC. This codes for CASSPQVGYNEQFF. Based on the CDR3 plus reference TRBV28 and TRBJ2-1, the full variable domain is DVKVTQSSRYLVKRTGEKVFLECVQDMDHENMFWYRQDPGLGLRLIYFSYDVKMKEKGDIPEGYSVSREKKERFSLILESASTNQTSMYLCASSPQVGYNEQFFGPGTRLTVL.

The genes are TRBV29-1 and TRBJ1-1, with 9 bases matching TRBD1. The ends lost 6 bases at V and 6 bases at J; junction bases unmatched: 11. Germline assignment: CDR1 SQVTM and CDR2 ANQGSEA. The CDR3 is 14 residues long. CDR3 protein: CSVGPGQGLPEAFF. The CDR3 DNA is TGCAGCGTGGGGCCGGGACAGGGCCTTCCTGAAGCTTTCTTT.

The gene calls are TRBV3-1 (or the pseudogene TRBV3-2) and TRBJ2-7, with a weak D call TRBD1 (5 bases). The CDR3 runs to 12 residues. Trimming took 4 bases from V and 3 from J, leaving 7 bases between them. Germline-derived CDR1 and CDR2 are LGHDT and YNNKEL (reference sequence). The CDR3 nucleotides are TGTGCCAGCAGCCTCGACAGCTACGAGCAGTACTTC. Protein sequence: CASSLDSYEQYF.

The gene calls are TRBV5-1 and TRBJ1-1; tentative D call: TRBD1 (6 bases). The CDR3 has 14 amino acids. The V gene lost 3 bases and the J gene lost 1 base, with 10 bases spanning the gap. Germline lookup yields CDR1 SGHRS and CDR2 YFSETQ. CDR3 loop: CASSWKDRNTEAFF. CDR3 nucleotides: TGCGCCAGCAGCTGGAAGGACAGGAACACTGAAGCTTTCTTT.

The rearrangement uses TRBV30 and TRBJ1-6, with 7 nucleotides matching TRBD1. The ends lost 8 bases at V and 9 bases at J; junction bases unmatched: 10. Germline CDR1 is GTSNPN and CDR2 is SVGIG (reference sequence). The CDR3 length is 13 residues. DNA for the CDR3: TGTGCCACCTCGACAGGGAACTTTTCACCCCTCCACTTT. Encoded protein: CATSTGNFSPLHF.

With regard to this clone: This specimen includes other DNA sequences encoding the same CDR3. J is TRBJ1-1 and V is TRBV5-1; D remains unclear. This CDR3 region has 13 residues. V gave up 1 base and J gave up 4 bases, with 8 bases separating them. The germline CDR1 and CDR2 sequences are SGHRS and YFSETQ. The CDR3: CASSLTGGTEAFF. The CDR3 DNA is TGCGCCAGCAGCTTGACCGGAGGCACTGAAGCTTTCTTT. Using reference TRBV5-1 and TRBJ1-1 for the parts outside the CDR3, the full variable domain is KAGVTQTPRYLIKTRGQQVTLSCSPISGHRSVSWYQQTPGQGLQFLFEYFSETQRNKGNFPGRFSGRQFSNSRSEMNVSTLELGDSALYLCASSLTGGTEAFFGQGTRLTVV.

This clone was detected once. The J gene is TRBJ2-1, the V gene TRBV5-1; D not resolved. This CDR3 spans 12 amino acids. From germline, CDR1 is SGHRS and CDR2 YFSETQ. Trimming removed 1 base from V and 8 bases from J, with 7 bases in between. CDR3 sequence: CASSLNVDEQFF. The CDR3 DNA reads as TGCGCCAGCAGCTTGAATGTAGATGAGCAGTTCTTC.

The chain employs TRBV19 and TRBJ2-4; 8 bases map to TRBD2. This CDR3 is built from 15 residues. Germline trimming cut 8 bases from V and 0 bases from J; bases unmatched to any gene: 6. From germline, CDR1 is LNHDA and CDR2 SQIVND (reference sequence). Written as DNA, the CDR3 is TGTGCCAGTCAAGGAGCGGGAGTAGCCAAAAACATTCAGTACTTC. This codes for CASQGAGVAKNIQYF.

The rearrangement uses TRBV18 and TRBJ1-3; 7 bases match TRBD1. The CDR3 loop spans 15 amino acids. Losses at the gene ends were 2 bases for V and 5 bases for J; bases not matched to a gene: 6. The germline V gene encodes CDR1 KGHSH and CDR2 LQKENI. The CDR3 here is CASSPSGGIRNTIYF. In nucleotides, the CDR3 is TGTGCCAGCTCACCATCAGGGGGAATAAGAAACACCATATATTTT.

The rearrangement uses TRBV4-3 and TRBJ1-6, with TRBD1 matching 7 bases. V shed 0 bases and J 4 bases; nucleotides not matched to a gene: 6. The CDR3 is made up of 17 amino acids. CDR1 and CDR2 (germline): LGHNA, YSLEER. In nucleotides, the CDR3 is TGCGCCAGCAGCCAAGACGTTCCGGGACAGTATAATTCACCCCTCCACTTT. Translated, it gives CASSQDVPGQYNSPLHF.

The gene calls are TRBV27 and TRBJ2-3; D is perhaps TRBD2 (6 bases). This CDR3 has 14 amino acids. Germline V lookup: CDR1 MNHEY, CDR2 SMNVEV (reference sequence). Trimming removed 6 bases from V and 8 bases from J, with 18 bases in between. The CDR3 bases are TGTGCCAGCAGACCCGGGACTGCCCCCCGTACGCAGTATTTT. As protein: CASRPGTAPRTQYF.

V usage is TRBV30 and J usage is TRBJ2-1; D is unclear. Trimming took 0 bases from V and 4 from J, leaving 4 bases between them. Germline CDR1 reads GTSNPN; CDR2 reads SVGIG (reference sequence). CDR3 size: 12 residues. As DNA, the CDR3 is TGTGCCTGGAGTGTACGGTACAATGAGCAGTTCTTC. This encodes CAWSVRYNEQFF.

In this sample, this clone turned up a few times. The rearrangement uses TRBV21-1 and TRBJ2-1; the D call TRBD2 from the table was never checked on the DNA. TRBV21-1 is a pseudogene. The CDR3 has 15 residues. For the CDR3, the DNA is TGTGCCAGCCCAAGCCGGGGTGTTTCCTACAATGAGCAGTTCTTC. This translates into CASPSRGVSYNEQFF.

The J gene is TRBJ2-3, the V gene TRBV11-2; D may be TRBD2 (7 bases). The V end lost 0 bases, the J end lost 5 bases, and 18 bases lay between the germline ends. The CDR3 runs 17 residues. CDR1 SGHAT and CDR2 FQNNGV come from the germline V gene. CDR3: CASSLEFEAGQRDTQYF. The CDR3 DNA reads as TGTGCCAGCAGCTTAGAGTTTGAAGCGGGACAACGAGATACGCAGTATTTT.

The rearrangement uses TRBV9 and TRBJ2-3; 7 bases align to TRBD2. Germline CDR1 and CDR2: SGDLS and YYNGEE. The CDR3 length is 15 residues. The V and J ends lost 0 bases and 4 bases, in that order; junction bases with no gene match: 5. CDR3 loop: CASSVAAGVADTQYF. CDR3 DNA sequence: TGTGCCAGCAGCGTAGCTGCGGGAGTAGCAGATACGCAGTATTTT. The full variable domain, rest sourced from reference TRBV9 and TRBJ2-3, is DSGVTQTPKHLITATGQRVTLRCSPRSGDLSVYWYQQSLDQGLQFLIQYYNGEERAKGNILERFSAQQFPDLHSELNLSSLELGDSALYFCASSVAAGVADTQYFGPGTRLTVL.

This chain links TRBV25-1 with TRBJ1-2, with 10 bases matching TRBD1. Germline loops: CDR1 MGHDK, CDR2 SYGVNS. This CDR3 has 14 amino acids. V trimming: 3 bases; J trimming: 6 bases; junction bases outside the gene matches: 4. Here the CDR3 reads CASSETGGANGYTF. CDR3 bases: TGTGCCAGCAGTGAGACAGGGGGCGCGAATGGCTACACCTTC.

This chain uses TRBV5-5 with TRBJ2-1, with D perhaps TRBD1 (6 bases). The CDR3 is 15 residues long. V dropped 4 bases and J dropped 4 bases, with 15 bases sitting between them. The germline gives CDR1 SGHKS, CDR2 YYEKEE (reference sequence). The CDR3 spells CASSLPTGAYNEQFF. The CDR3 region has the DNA TGTGCCAGCAGCCTCCCGACAGGAGCATACAATGAGCAGTTCTTC.

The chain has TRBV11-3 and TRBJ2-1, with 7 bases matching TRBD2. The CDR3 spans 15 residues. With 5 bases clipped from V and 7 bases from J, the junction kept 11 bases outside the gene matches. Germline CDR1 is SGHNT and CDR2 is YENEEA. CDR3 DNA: TGTGCCAGCAGCCAGGGCGGGAGTATCGGGAATGAGCAGTTCTTC. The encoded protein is CASSQGGSIGNEQFF.

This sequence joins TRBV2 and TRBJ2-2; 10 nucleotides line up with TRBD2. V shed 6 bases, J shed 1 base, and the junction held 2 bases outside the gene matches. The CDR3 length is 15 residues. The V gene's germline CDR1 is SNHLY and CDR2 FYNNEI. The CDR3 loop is CASRRTSGNTGELFF. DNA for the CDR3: TGTGCCAGCAGAAGGACTAGCGGGAACACCGGGGAGCTGTTTTTT.

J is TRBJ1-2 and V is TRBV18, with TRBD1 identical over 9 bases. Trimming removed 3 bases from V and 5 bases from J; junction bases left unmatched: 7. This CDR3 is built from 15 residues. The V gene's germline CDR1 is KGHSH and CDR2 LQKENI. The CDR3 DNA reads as TGTGCCAGCTCACCCCGACAGGGGGTTTGGTATGGCTACACCTTC. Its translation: CASSPRQGVWYGYTF.

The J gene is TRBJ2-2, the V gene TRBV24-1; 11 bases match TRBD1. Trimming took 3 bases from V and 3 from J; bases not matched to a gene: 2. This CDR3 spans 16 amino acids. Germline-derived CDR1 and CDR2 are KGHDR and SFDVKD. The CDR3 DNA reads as TGTGCCACCAGTGATCTGGGACAGGGGGACACCGGGGAGCTGTTTTTT. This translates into CATSDLGQGDTGELFF.

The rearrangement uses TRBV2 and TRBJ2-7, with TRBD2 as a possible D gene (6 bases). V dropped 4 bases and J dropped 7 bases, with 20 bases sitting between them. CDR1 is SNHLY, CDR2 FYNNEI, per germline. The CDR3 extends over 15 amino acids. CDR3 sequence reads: CASSGGPEEGKEQYF. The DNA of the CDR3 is TGTGCCAGCAGTGGGGGCCCGGAGGAGGGGAAAGAGCAGTACTTC.

The CDR3 nucleotides are TGCGCCAGCAGCCAACGCCGTACACAGGGGGCGGGCACTGAAGCTTTCTTT. Its translation is CASSQRRTQGAGTEAFF. The chain uses TRBV4-1 and TRBJ1-1; 9 bases are a match to TRBD1. This CDR3 contains 17 residues. Germline V gene sequence: CDR1 MGHRA, CDR2 YSYEKL. J was trimmed by 4 bases and V by 2 bases; bases with no gene match: 11.